The source of this T cell receptor (beta chain) is a study of siplizumab effects on memory and regulatory T cells. This clone was recorded only once. Its specificity is not known. Between the trimmed V and J ends, which lost 3 bases and 1 base, there was a span of 8 bases. The CDR3 is 14 amino acids. Per germline, CDR1 MNHEY and CDR2 SMNVEV (reference sequence). Produced via immunoSEQ multiplex PCR; TCRdb's table is partial and in-frame only. Among more than 75,000 clones listed, 80% to 95% were seen once. Study-wide results and limits: An assignable phenotype, naive or memory, was missing from roughly 78-96% of proliferating CD4+ or CD8+ clones.

The sequencing sample was made of CD8+ T cells sorted from blood. This TCR derives from a human donor in good health. This chain links TRBV27 with TRBJ2-3; D remains ambiguous. This CDR3 is CASSFITGTDTQYF. CDR3 nucleotides: TGTGCCAGCAGTTTTATTACGGGCACAGATACGCAGTATTTT.